This TCR beta chain was profiled in a study of cytomegalovirus exposure and HLA in healthy donors. Whole-study results and caveats: Prediction of most subjects' HLA-A and HLA-B alleles by TCR beta sequences was reportedly accurate.

The CDR3 runs to 16 residues. The V and J ends lost 4 bases and 7 bases, in that order; junction bases with no gene match: 12. Germline V gene data show CDR1 as SGHAT and CDR2 as FQNNGV. PCR employed 60 Vbeta and 13 Jbeta primers. Sequenced by immunoSEQ multiplex PCR; TCRdb stores in-frame clones only, minus some. This specimen shows over 70,000 clones; the ten leading clones hold 5%. With regard to this clone: The antigen remains unidentified.

This sequence joins TRBV11-2 and TRBJ2-4, with 8 bases that match TRBD1. This receptor was identified in a woman aged 40 to 50 in good health and CMV-seropositive. The specimen sequenced was PBMCs. CDR3 in amino acids: CASSSGQGGHFNIQYF. CDR3 DNA: TGTGCCAGCAGCTCTGGACAGGGAGGTCACTTCAACATTCAGTACTTC.